The 13 T cell receptor beta chains listed next were all sequenced from one sample in a study of blood T cell repertoires in COVID-19. Produced via immunoSEQ multiplex PCR; TCRdb's table is partial and in-frame only. The sample contains some 49,000 clones, over 80% of which appear only once. Sequenced material: peripheral blood. Receptors originate from a human donor in a cohort sampled during active COVID-19.

The rearrangement uses TRBV5-4 and TRBJ1-6, with a weak D call TRBD1 (5 bases). The germline CDR1 and CDR2 sequences are SGHNT and YYREEE (reference sequence). V was trimmed by 0 bases and J by 8 bases, leaving 12 bases between them. This CDR3 has 15 amino acids. In DNA, the CDR3 is TGTGCCAGCAGCTTGGAAGGGAAAGGGGATTCACCCCTCCACTTT. It translates to CASSLEGKGDSPLHF.

V gene TRBV6-4 combines with J gene TRBJ2-7, with D tentatively TRBD1 (6 bases). In germline, CDR1 is MRHNA, CDR2 SNTAGT. The CDR3 is made up of 14 amino acids. Trimming left V 9 bases short and J 3 bases short, with 18 bases between. The CDR3 bases are TGTGCCAGATCTGGTAGGACAGAGGACTACGAGCAGTACTTC. Residues: CARSGRTEDYEQYF.

The chain carries TRBV5-8 and TRBJ1-1; D is possibly TRBD1 (6 bases). Trimming took off 3 bases at V and 8 bases at J, with 32 bases between the two ends. The germline gives CDR1 SGHTS, CDR2 YDEGEE. The CDR3 totals 19 residues. CDR3 DNA: TGTGCCAGCAGCTCGGACAGAATGGGAGTTCTAACGATTACAGACGAAGCTTTCTTT. Its translation: CASSSDRMGVLTITDEAFF.

V gene TRBV6-5 combines with J gene TRBJ2-2; 9 bases align to TRBD1. V dropped 7 bases and J dropped 6; count of bases not matched to a gene: 9. The CDR3 totals 15 residues. Looked up from germline, CDR1 is MNHEY and CDR2 is SVGAGI. Here the CDR3 reads CASTLGQGRAGELFF. CDR3 DNA: TGTGCCAGCACTCTGGGACAGGGACGGGCCGGGGAGCTGTTTTTT.

This chain joins TRBV3-1 (or the pseudogene TRBV3-2) and TRBJ2-7, with 8 nucleotides matching TRBD1. The J segment lost 7 bases and the V segment lost 6 bases, leaving 8 bases of the junction unmatched. The CDR3 totals 13 residues. Looked up from germline, CDR1 is LGHDT and CDR2 is YNNKEL (reference sequence). CDR3 sequence (DNA): TGTGCCAGCAGACAGGGGGGCGTTGGGGAGCAGTACTTC. It codes for CASRQGGVGEQYF.

The chain carries TRBV25-1 and TRBJ1-4; 8 bases agree with TRBD1. CDR3 length equals 15 residues. V shed 0 bases, J shed 7 bases, and the junction held 4 bases outside the gene matches. Germline V gene lookup returns CDR1 MGHDK and CDR2 SYGVNS. CDR3 sequence (DNA): TGTGCCAGCAGTGAATATTACAGGGGGGTTGAAAAACTGTTTTTT. It translates to CASSEYYRGVEKLFF. The variable domain in full, with the rest retrieved from reference TRBV25-1 and TRBJ1-4, is EADIYQTPRYLVIGTGKKITLECSQTMGHDKMYWYQQDPGMELHLIHYSYGVNSTEKGDLSSESTVSRIRTEHFPLTLESARPSHTSQYLCASSEYYRGVEKLFFGSGTQLSVL.

This chain uses TRBV11-2 with TRBJ2-7; TRBD1 matches at 9 bases. V gave up 5 bases and J gave up 5 bases; unmatched junction bases: 7. The germline CDR1 and CDR2 sequences are SGHAT and FQNNGV. This CDR3 region has 14 residues. CDR3 coding DNA: TGTGCCAGCAGCCAGGGGACAGGGTTTGACGAGCAGTACTTC. Translated: CASSQGTGFDEQYF.

V and J are TRBV28 and TRBJ2-7; a possible D gene is TRBD1 (5 bases). Germline V CDR1 and CDR2: MDHEN, SYDVKM. Trimming took 6 bases from V and 2 from J, leaving 11 bases between them. This CDR3 has 13 amino acids. This chain's CDR3 is CASRAGYTYEQYF. CDR3 sequence (DNA): TGTGCCAGCAGAGCAGGGTACACCTACGAGCAGTACTTC.

V gene TRBV5-6 combines with J gene TRBJ1-4; D gene uncertain. Trimming cost V 0 bases and J 4 bases, with 10 bases left between them. The germline V gene has CDR1 SGHDT and CDR2 YYEEEE. This CDR3 region has 15 residues. CDR3 sequence: CASSLVSGINEKLFF. The DNA for the CDR3 is TGTGCCAGCAGCTTGGTATCGGGAATTAATGAAAAACTGTTTTTT.

The table lists this clone with a count of one. V gene TRBV4-3 combines with J gene TRBJ2-1; 11 nucleotides line up with TRBD2. V shed 1 base and J 7 bases; nucleotides not matched to a gene: 12. Germline CDR1 LGHNA, CDR2 YSLEER. The CDR3 is made up of 18 amino acids. As DNA, the CDR3 is TGCGCCAGCAGCCAAGGGGGTAGCGGGGGGGCCGGATGGAATGAGCAGTTCTTC. It translates to CASSQGGSGGAGWNEQFF.

The chain uses TRBV30 and TRBJ1-1, with D possibly TRBD1 on 6 matching bases. In germline, CDR1 is GTSNPN, CDR2 SVGIG (reference sequence). Trimming cost V 1 base and J 1 base, with 7 bases left between them. CDR3 size: 13 residues. CDR3 loop: CAWSATGNTEAFF. CDR3 in DNA: TGTGCCTGGAGTGCGACAGGGAACACTGAAGCTTTCTTT.

This chain connects TRBV10-3 to TRBJ1-2, with D possibly matching TRBD1 (5 bases). Trimming removed 2 bases at V and 8 bases at J, with 9 bases between. Germline values: CDR1 ENHRY, CDR2 SYGVKD. The length of the CDR3 is 12 residues. This CDR3 is CAISEGREGYTF. The CDR3, as DNA: TGTGCCATCAGTGAGGGCAGGGAAGGCTACACCTTC.

This clone occurred once. The rearrangement uses TRBV7-3 and TRBJ1-1, with 9 bases fitting TRBD1. The CDR3 runs to 13 residues. The V and J ends lost 5 bases and 6 bases, in that order; junction bases with no gene match: 4. CDR1 and CDR2 (germline): SGHTA, FQGTGA. CDR3 protein: CASSTGQGSEAFF. CDR3 nucleotides: TGTGCCAGCAGCACTGGACAGGGGTCTGAAGCTTTCTTT.